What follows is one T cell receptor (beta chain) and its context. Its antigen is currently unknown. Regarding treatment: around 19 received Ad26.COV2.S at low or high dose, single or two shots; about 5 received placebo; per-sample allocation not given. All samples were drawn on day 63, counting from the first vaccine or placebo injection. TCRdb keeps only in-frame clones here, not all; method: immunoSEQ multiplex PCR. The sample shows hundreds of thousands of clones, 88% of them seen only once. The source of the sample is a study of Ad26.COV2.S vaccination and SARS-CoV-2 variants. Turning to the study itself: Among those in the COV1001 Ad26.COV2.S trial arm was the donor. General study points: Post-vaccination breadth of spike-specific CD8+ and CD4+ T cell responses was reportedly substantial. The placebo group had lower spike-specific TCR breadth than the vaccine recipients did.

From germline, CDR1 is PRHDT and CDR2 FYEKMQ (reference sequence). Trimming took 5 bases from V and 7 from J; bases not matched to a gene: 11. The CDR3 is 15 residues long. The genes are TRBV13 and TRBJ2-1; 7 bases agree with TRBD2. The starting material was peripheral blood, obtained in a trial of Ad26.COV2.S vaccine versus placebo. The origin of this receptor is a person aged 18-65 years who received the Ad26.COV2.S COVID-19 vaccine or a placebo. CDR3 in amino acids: CASSRGLGALNEQFF. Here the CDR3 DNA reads TGTGCCAGCAGCCGCGGACTAGGGGCTCTGAATGAGCAGTTCTTC.